Presented here are 9 T cell receptor beta chains from one specimen sequenced in a study of T-cell memory formation after mild COVID-19. MiXCR was run by TCRdb on the 5' RACE reads, yielding one entry per CDR3 protein. The table includes approximately 190,000 distinct CDR3 sequences, around 19% detected once. The sample comprised PBMCs or a T cell subset sorted from them (not recorded which). The receptors originated from an adult woman who had mild COVID-19 (a few samples of this study predate the infection). Cell type and time point are not known.

This clonotype was recorded once. The chain uses TRBV6-6 and TRBJ2-1; D is unclear. CDR1 is MNHNY, CDR2 SVGAGI, per germline (reference sequence). There are 12 residues in the CDR3. Trimming removed 2 bases at V and 10 bases at J, with 9 bases between. The CDR3: CASSYASREQFF. The CDR3 DNA reads TGTGCCAGCAGTTACGCCTCCCGCGAGCAGTTCTTC.

The V gene is TRBV24-1, the J gene TRBJ2-1, with 9 bases identical to TRBD2. From germline, CDR1 is KGHDR and CDR2 SFDVKD. J lost 4 bases, V lost 5 bases, and 5 bases had no gene match. The CDR3 length is 15 residues. CDR3 in DNA: TGTGCCACCAGTGGTGGACTAGCGCCATACAATGAGCAGTTCTTC. Protein sequence: CATSGGLAPYNEQFF.

The table lists this clonotype with many counts. The chain has TRBV5-5 and TRBJ2-3; possibly TRBD1 for D (7 bases). Germline V CDR1 and CDR2: SGHKS, YYEKEE (reference sequence). V lost 8 bases and J 6 bases, leaving 19 bases between the germline ends. The CDR3 totals 14 residues. In DNA form, the CDR3 reads TGTGCCAGTAACCCAGGGACAGCGGGTGATACGCAGTATTTT. As protein: CASNPGTAGDTQYF.

The CDR3 nucleotides are TGTGCCAGCAGTTACGGACTAGGAGATAGCTCCTACAATGAGCAGTTCTTC. Its translation is CASSYGLGDSSYNEQFF. The rearrangement joins TRBV6-6 to TRBJ2-1; TRBD2 matches 7 bases. J lost 0 bases, V lost 2 bases, and 7 bases had no gene match. The germline V gene encodes CDR1 MNHNY and CDR2 SVGAGI (reference sequence). CDR3 length equals 17 residues.

The chain is built from TRBV12-3 or TRBV12-4 and TRBJ1-1; D not certain. Trimming took off 3 bases at V and 0 bases at J, with 8 bases between the two ends. This CDR3 has 14 amino acids. In DNA, the CDR3 is TGTGCCAGCAGTTTCGAGGGAATGAACACTGAAGCTTTCTTT. Its translation: CASSFEGMNTEAFF.

The chain recombines TRBV6-5 with TRBJ1-2; 7 nucleotides match TRBD1. The J segment lost 4 bases and the V segment lost 0 bases, leaving 5 bases of the junction unmatched. The CDR3 loop spans 15 amino acids. Per germline, CDR1 MNHEY and CDR2 SVGAGI. CDR3 sequence reads: CASSYSNKGAYGYTF. DNA of the CDR3: TGTGCCAGCAGTTACTCGAATAAGGGGGCCTATGGCTACACCTTC.

The chain is built from TRBV3-1 and TRBJ2-3, with TRBD1 matching 11 bases. Trimming took 4 bases from V and 5 from J; bases not matched to a gene: 8. The length of the CDR3 is 16 residues. From germline, CDR1 is LGHDT and CDR2 YNNKEL (reference sequence). The DNA of the CDR3 is TGTGCCAGCAGCCCCCGGGACAGGGGGGGCGTAGATACGCAGTATTTT. Translation gives CASSPRDRGGVDTQYF.

The V and J genes are TRBV3-1 and TRBJ2-2, with 10 bases matching TRBD2. V lost 1 base to trimming and J lost 7 bases; unmatched junction nucleotides: 9. The germline V gene encodes CDR1 LGHDT and CDR2 YNNKEL (reference sequence). This CDR3 is 17 amino acids long. CDR3 nucleotide sequence: TGTGCCAGCAGCCAAGGATCACCTAGCGGGGGTATCGGGGAGCTGTTTTTT. Amino acids: CASSQGSPSGGIGELFF.

This clonotype has a count of ten or more. This chain connects TRBV12-3 or TRBV12-4 to TRBJ2-5; the match to TRBD1 covers 7 bases. The ends lost 7 bases at V and 5 bases at J; junction bases unmatched: 16. CDR3 length: 16 residues. The CDR3 nucleotides are TGTGCCAGCATGGGGTCCCCTACGAGGGGGCGGGAGACCCAGTACTTC. It codes for CASMGSPTRGRETQYF.